This TCR beta chain originates from a study of blood T cell repertoires in COVID-19. About the research overall: Acute and convalescent COVID-19 samples came from the United States, Italy and Spain. PBMCs, B-cell-depleted T cells, or T cells provided the cDNA or gDNA that made up the material.

Original analysis: How many nucleated cells were present was estimated from reference gene primer amplification. Assay: immunoSEQ multiplex PCR; the TCRdb copy retains only in-frame clones and omits some. The DNA was the basis for D and trimming; V, J and clone size are from that table. This sample has 190,000 or so clones, with about 87% found just once. Per germline, CDR1 WNHNN and CDR2 SYGVQD (reference sequence). V shed 0 bases and J 5 bases; nucleotides not matched to a gene: 2. There are 15 residues in the CDR3. In this sample, this clone turned up once. This receptor was taken from a man aged 40-49 years with active or convalescent COVID-19. Specimen: peripheral blood. The chain carries TRBV10-1 and TRBJ2-7; 12 nucleotides align to TRBD2. DNA of the CDR3: TGCGCCAGCAGTGAGTCGCGACTAGCGGGGGACGAGCAGTACTTC. Translation gives CASSESRLAGDEQYF.